Following are 3 T cell receptor beta chains from one sample sequenced in a study of blood T cell repertoires in COVID-19. Data came from immunoSEQ multiplex PCR; TCRdb stores just in-frame clones and leaves some out. The repertoire holds over 130,000 clones, with 65% to 85% as singletons. Specimen: peripheral blood. The receptors shown here come from a man aged 25-45 years with COVID-19, enrolled during active disease.

This clone was observed a few times. V and J are TRBV27 and TRBJ1-5, with no clear D. The CDR3 is 14 residues long. Germline V gives CDR1 MNHEY, CDR2 SMNVEV (reference sequence). Trimming took 2 bases from V and 6 from J, leaving 11 bases between them. DNA of the CDR3: TGTGCCAGCAGTTTAACCGGGGAGGGTCAGCCCCAGCATTTT. Translated: CASSLTGEGQPQHF.

CDR3 in amino acids: CATSDPQRGPSTDTQYF. The CDR3 DNA reads TGTGCCACCAGTGATCCCCAGCGGGGCCCTAGCACAGATACGCAGTATTTT. This sequence joins TRBV24-1 and TRBJ2-3; 7 bases fit TRBD2. Germline V gene sequence: CDR1 KGHDR, CDR2 SFDVKD. After removal of 3 bases from V and 0 bases from J, the junction contained 8 bases not matched to a gene. CDR3 length equals 17 residues.

The chain employs TRBV6-6 and TRBJ2-5; 10 nucleotides line up with TRBD2. The CDR3 spans 16 residues. The germline gives CDR1 MNHNY, CDR2 SVGAGI (reference sequence). The junction had 2 bases not matched to a gene; V was cut back by 0 bases and J by 1 base. The DNA for the CDR3 is TGTGCCAGCAGTTACTCACTAGCGGGGCTCCAAGAGACCCAGTACTTC. It encodes CASSYSLAGLQETQYF.